This TCR beta chain was documented in a study of blood T cell repertoires in COVID-19. Study-level information: Some COVID-19 samples were acute and others convalescent; all came from the United States, Italy and Spain.

Patients of the Seattle cohort, enrolled during active infection, were followed longitudinally. Original processing notes: Reference gene primer amplification gave estimated nucleated cell counts. Some clones are missing from TCRdb's copy, which holds only in-frame ones; the method was immunoSEQ multiplex PCR. From that table come the V and J calls and clone size; the DNA was used to work out D and trimming. The sample consists of 89,000 or so clones, roughly 90% of them appearing once. This TCR was sampled from a man between 45 and 60 years old with COVID-19, enrolled during active disease. The sequenced sample was peripheral blood.

The CDR3 DNA is TGCGCCAGCAGCCAAGATTGGGGAGGCGGGCTCGAGCAGTACTTC. Amino acids: CASSQDWGGGLEQYF. The J gene is TRBJ2-7, the V gene TRBV4-3, with D possibly being TRBD2 (6 bases). The CDR3 is 15 residues long. The germline gives CDR1 LGHNA, CDR2 YSLEER. V lost 0 bases to trimming and J lost 6 bases, with 15 bases between them.